Below are 5 T cell receptor beta chains sequenced from a single sample in a study of T cell responses to AZD1222 COVID-19 vaccine. The table came from immunoSEQ multiplex PCR; TCRdb's copy has only in-frame clones and leaves some out. The top ten clones hold roughly 6.3% of a sample with about 130,000 clones, roughly nine tenths of them seen once. The sequencing used peripheral blood, collected on day 0 of AZD1222 vaccination. These receptors came from an adult in good health.

The chain has TRBV6-6 and TRBJ1-1; D is possibly TRBD1 (6 bases). The germline gives CDR1 MNHNY, CDR2 SVGAGI (reference sequence). This CDR3 spans 14 amino acids. Trimming pared 4 bases from V and 1 base from J, leaving 10 bases between. CDR3 residues: CASSLGAGNTEAFF. Here the CDR3 DNA reads TGTGCCAGCAGTTTGGGGGCGGGGAACACTGAAGCTTTCTTT.

This sequence joins TRBV19 and TRBJ1-3; 9 bases fit TRBD1. The CDR3 sequence is 15 residues long. Looked up from germline, CDR1 is LNHDA and CDR2 is SQIVND (reference sequence). J was trimmed by 1 base and V by 5 bases; bases with no gene match: 3. CDR3 sequence reads: CASSVDRGSGNTIYF. CDR3 bases: TGTGCCAGTAGTGTTGACAGGGGGTCTGGAAACACCATATATTTT. The full variable domain, rest sourced from reference TRBV19 and TRBJ1-3, is DGGITQSPKYLFRKEGQNVTLSCEQNLNHDAMYWYRQDPGQGLRLIYYSQIVNDFQKGDIAEGYSVSREKKESFPLTVTSAQKNPTAFYLCASSVDRGSGNTIYFGEGSWLTVV.

The J gene is TRBJ1-1, the V gene TRBV5-4; D gene ambiguous. The germline V gene has CDR1 SGHNT and CDR2 YYREEE (reference sequence). Trimming took off 4 bases at V and 9 bases at J, with 25 bases between the two ends. This CDR3 is 16 amino acids long. The CDR3 nucleotides are TGTGCCAGCAGCCGAAACGGCATTCTCCGACCCGATAAAGCTTTCTTT. This codes for CASSRNGILRPDKAFF. Together with reference TRBV5-4 and TRBJ1-1, the CDR3 gives the full variable domain: ETGVTQSPTHLIKTRGQQVTLRCSSQSGHNTVSWYQQALGQGPQFIFQYYREEENGRGNFPPRFSGLQFPNYSSELNVNALELDDSALYLCASSRNGILRPDKAFFGQGTRLTVV.

The V gene is TRBV5-4, the J gene TRBJ2-7, with 9 bases matching TRBD1. The CDR3 is 15 residues long. The germline V gene encodes CDR1 SGHNT and CDR2 YYREEE (reference sequence). V dropped 3 bases and J dropped 2; count of bases not matched to a gene: 6. This CDR3 reads CASSSRTGDPYEQYF. The DNA for the CDR3 is TGTGCCAGCAGCTCCCGGACAGGGGACCCCTACGAGCAGTACTTC.

V is TRBV7-9 and J is TRBJ1-4; D not certain. CDR1 and CDR2 from the germline V gene are SEHNR and FQNEAQ (reference sequence). V was clipped by 4 bases and J by 4 bases, with 13 bases between them. This CDR3 comprises 15 residues. The CDR3 reads CASSYGGGFNEKLFF. The CDR3 DNA is TGTGCCAGCAGCTACGGTGGCGGTTTTAATGAAAAACTGTTTTTT.